The rows below give T cell receptor beta chains drawn from one sample of a study of blood T cell repertoires in COVID-19. This table comes from immunoSEQ multiplex PCR, and its TCRdb copy is limited to in-frame clones, with some not included. The sample has roughly 350,000 clones, roughly 86% seen once. What was sequenced was peripheral blood. The receptors shown here come from a woman aged 70-85 years with COVID-19, enrolled during active disease. The CDR3 runs from the conserved cysteine through the conserved F or W. Each record gives: J gene, clone size, D gene, V gene, CDR3 DNA, CDR3 protein. A D gene is named only where the DNA matches it firmly. Size values are once, few and many counts, or a class for expanded clones, and some rows have none.

>TRBJ2-7|.|.|TRBV7-8
TGTGCCAGCACCGTGAATGGTGTAAGCGACGAGCAGTACTTC
CASTVNGVSDEQYF
>TRBJ2-7|.|.|TRBV27
TGTGCCAGCAGTTTACTGGACAGATCCTACGAGCAGTACTTC
CASSLLDRSYEQYF
>TRBJ2-7|.|.|TRBV9
TGTGCCAGCTCTCGGGTAGGGGACATTGAGTACGAGCAGTACTTC
CASSRVGDIEYEQYF
>TRBJ2-5|.|.|TRBV18
TGTGCCAGCTCACCACCTGCGGGGAAAGAGACCCAGTACTTC
CASSPPAGKETQYF
>TRBJ1-4|.|.|TRBV7-2
TGTGCCAGCAGCTTGGACAGCTTTAATGAAAAACTGTTTTTT
CASSLDSFNEKLFF
>TRBJ1-3|.|TRBD1|TRBV7-2
TGTGCCAGCAGCTACTTTACAGGGGGGAGGAGAAACACCATATATTTT
CASSYFTGGRRNTIYF
>TRBJ2-3|.|.|TRBV5-1
TGCGCCAGCAGCTTGTGGCAGGGTCGTACCACAGATACGCAGTATTTT
CASSLWQGRTTDTQYF
>TRBJ1-4|.|TRBD1|TRBV5-1
TGCGCCAGCAGGCGTAGGACAGGGGGCGAGAATGAAAAACTGTTTTTT
CASRRRTGGENEKLFF
>TRBJ1-4|.|.|TRBV11-2
TGTGCCAGCAGCTTAGAGTCGGCCCCCCTCAGGGAAAAACTGTTTTTT
CASSLESAPLREKLFF
>TRBJ1-2|.|.|TRBV19
TGTGCCAGTAGTACGTGGACTCTTACCCCCTTTAGTTATGGCTACACCTTC
CASSTWTLTPFSYGYTF
>TRBJ1-6|.|TRBD1|TRBV30
TGTGCCTGGAGGGGACAGGGGGCTAGGAATTCACCCCTCCACTTT
CAWRGQGARNSPLHF
>TRBJ1-2|.|.|TRBV11-2
TGTGCCAGCAGCTTGGACAGATCCTCCAACTATGGCTACACCTTC
CASSLDRSSNYGYTF
>TRBJ1-4|.|TRBD1|TRBV2
TGTGCCAGCACCCCGGGACAGGGTTACGAAAAACTGTTTTTT
CASTPGQGYEKLFF
>TRBJ1-6|.|TRBD1|TRBV18
TGTGCCAGCTCACCAGGACAGGGGGTGGGTTCACCCCTCCACTTT
CASSPGQGVGSPLHF
>TRBJ1-2|.|.|TRBV27
TGTGCCAGCAGTCCACTCCGGACAGATTTTTATGGCTACACCTTC
CASSPLRTDFYGYTF
>TRBJ1-1|.|.|TRBV20-1
TGCAGTGCTCCGGGGGGGGCTCGGATCCACTTT
CSAPGGARIHF
>TRBJ2-1|.|TRBD2|TRBV9
TGTGCCAGCAGCGCGGGAGGGCTTTCCTACAATGAGCAGTTCTTC
CASSAGGLSYNEQFF
>TRBJ2-7|.|TRBD1|TRBV7-9
TGTGCCAGCAGCTCCGACAGGGTGGGATACGAGCAGTACTTC
CASSSDRVGYEQYF
>TRBJ2-7|once|.|TRBV4-3
TGCGCCAGCAGCCAAGAGGGCCAGGGACTCTACGAGCAGTACTTC
CASSQEGQGLYEQYF
>TRBJ2-7|few|TRBD1|TRBV27
TGTGCCAGCAGTTTAGGGTGGACAGGGGGCAACGAGCAGTACTTC
CASSLGWTGGNEQYF
>TRBJ1-3|.|TRBD1|TRBV30
TGTGCCTGGAACCGGGACAGGGAAACTGGAAACACCATATATTTT
CAWNRDRETGNTIYF
>TRBJ2-1|.|TRBD2|TRBV19
TGTGCCAGTAGTAAGGCGGGGGGGCGGAATGAGCAGTTCTTC
CASSKAGGRNEQFF
>TRBJ1-1|.|TRBD1|TRBV18
TGTGCCAGCTCTGATACAGGGGGGACTGAAGCTTTCTTT
CASSDTGGTEAFF
>TRBJ2-7|.|.|TRBV4-2
TGTGCCAGCAGCCCCCGCGGAGGGGGCGACGAGCAGTACTTC
CASSPRGGGDEQYF
>TRBJ1-2|.|.|TRBV29-1
TGCAGCGCCTCGACTGGCTATGGCTACACCTTC
CSASTGYGYTF
>TRBJ2-7|.|TRBD1|TRBV30
TGTGCCTGGACCGGGACAGGGACCCACGAGCAGTACTTC
CAWTGTGTHEQYF
>TRBJ2-3|once|.|TRBV10-1
TGCGCCAGCAGTCGGAGTCCTTATGACACAGATACGCAGTATTTT
CASSRSPYDTDTQYF
>TRBJ1-2|.|.|TRBV29-1
TGCAGCGTTGAAGATTGGGCAGGCCAAGCTAACTATGGCTACACCTTC
CSVEDWAGQANYGYTF
>TRBJ1-2|.|TRBD1|TRBV28
TGTGCCAGCAGTTTATCGGCAGGGGGCAGAGGCTACACCTTC
CASSLSAGGRGYTF
>TRBJ2-7|.|TRBD1|TRBV2
TGTGCCAGCAGTGATAGGGGGCTGGGCGAGCAGTACTTC
CASSDRGLGEQYF
>TRBJ2-1|.|.|TRBV25-1
TGTGCCAGCTCCCGAAGTCCTTGCGGGGATGATGAGCAGTTCTTC
CASSRSPCGDDEQFF
>TRBJ1-3|.|.|TRBV5-1
TGCGCCAGCAGCCCCGTCGGCGCTCGCGGCTCTGGAAACACCATATATTTT
CASSPVGARGSGNTIYF
>TRBJ1-2|.|TRBD1|TRBV5-1
TGCGCCAGCAGCTTGGGCAGGGGGCCCGGCTATGGCTACACCTTC
CASSLGRGPGYGYTF
>TRBJ1-2|.|TRBD1|TRBV29-1
TGCAGCGTTAAAATAAGGACAGGGGATGGCTACACCTTC
CSVKIRTGDGYTF
>TRBJ2-4|.|TRBD1|TRBV29-1
TGCAGCGGGACACAGGGGGCCGAGTACATTCAGTACTTC
CSGTQGAEYIQYF
>TRBJ1-1|.|.|TRBV2
TGTGCCAGCAGTGTAAGCGAGACTGAAGCTTTCTTT
CASSVSETEAFF
>TRBJ1-5|.|.|TRBV15
TGTGCCACCAGCAGGGACTATAGCAATCAGCCCCAGCATTTT
CATSRDYSNQPQHF
>TRBJ1-1|.|TRBD1|TRBV2
TGTGCCGCCGCAGGAAGACAGGGGGCGATTCCCGGGGTTGCTTTCTTT
CAAAGRQGAIPGVAFF
>TRBJ1-2|once|TRBD1|TRBV5-1
TGCGCCAGCAGCCCCGGACAGGGCTGGTATGGCTACACCTTC
CASSPGQGWYGYTF
>TRBJ1-1|.|TRBD1|TRBV19
TGTGCCAGTAATAATTACAGGGGGCTGAACACTGAAGCTTTCTTT
CASNNYRGLNTEAFF
>TRBJ2-6|.|.|TRBV6-5
TGTGCCAGCAGTTCCCCCCTCGGGGCCAACGTCCTGACTTTC
CASSSPLGANVLTF
>TRBJ2-1|.|TRBD1|TRBV18
TGTGCCAGCTCACCAGAGGACAGGGGCAGCTACAATGAGCAGTTCTTC
CASSPEDRGSYNEQFF